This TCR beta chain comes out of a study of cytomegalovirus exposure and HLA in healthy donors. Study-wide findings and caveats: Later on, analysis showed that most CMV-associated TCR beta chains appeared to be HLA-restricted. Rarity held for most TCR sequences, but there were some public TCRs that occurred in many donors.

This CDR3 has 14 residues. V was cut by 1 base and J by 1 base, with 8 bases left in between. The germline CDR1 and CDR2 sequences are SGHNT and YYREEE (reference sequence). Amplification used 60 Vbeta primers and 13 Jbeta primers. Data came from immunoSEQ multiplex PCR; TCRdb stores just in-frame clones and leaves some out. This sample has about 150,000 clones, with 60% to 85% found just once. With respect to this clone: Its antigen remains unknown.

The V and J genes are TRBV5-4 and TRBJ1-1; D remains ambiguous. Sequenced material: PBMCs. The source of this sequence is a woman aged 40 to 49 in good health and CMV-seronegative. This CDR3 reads CASSLSNWNTEAFF. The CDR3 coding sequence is TGTGCCAGCAGCTTGTCGAACTGGAACACTGAAGCTTTCTTT.